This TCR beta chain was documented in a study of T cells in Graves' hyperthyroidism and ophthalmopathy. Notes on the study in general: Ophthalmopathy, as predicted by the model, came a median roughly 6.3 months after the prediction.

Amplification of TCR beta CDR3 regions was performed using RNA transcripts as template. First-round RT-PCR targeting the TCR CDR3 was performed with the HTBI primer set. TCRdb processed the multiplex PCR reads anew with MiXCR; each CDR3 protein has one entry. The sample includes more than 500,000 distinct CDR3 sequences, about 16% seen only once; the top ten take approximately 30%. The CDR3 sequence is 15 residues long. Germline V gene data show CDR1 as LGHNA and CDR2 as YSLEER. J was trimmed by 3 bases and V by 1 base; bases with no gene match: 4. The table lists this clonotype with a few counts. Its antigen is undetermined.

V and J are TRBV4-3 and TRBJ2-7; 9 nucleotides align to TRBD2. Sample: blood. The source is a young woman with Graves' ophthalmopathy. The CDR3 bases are TGCGCCAGCAGCCAAGTTATGACTAGCGGCTACGAGCAGTACTTC. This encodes CASSQVMTSGYEQYF.